The rows below give T cell receptor beta chains drawn from one sample of a study of blood T cell repertoires in COVID-19. Libraries were prepared by immunoSEQ multiplex PCR; TCRdb keeps only in-frame clonotypes and omits some of them. The sample lists over 250,000 clones, around 87% seen once, with 5.3% in the top ten. Sequenced material: PBMCs or T cells enriched from blood (not recorded which). The origin of the receptors is a woman in her 30s who had recovered from COVID-19. Each CDR3 is given with its conserved first and last residue. A D gene is named only where the DNA matches it firmly. Size is stated for part of the rows, as once, few or many counts, or as a class when the clone is expanded.

j_call v_call clone_size d_call cdr3_nt cdr3_aa
TRBJ2-2 TRBV9 . TRBD1 TGTGCCAGCAGCTCGACCGGGACAGAGAACACCGGGGAGCTGTTTTTT CASSSTGTENTGELFF
TRBJ2-5 TRBV7-8 . . TGTGCCAGCAGCTTAACAGGGGAGGCTTGGGAGACCCAGTACTTC CASSLTGEAWETQYF
TRBJ1-4 TRBV29-1 . TRBD1 TGCAGCGTAACCAGGGGGGAAAAACTGTTTTTT CSVTRGEKLFF
TRBJ1-3 TRBV7-2 . . TGTGCCAGCAGCGTGGGGGGGCCTGGAAACACCATATATTTT CASSVGGPGNTIYF
TRBJ2-5 TRBV7-7 . . TGTGCCAGCAGCTTGGACGTGTTAGGGGGTGTTGGGACCCAGTACTTC CASSLDVLGGVGTQYF
TRBJ2-1 TRBV19 . TRBD1 TGTGCCAGTAGCGCCCCGGGACAGGGAGGCGATGAGCAGTTCTTC CASSAPGQGGDEQFF
TRBJ1-1 TRBV6-4 . TRBD1 TGTGCCAGCAGTGCCACAGGGGGCACGGGGAACACTGAAGCTTTCTTT CASSATGGTGNTEAFF
TRBJ2-5 TRBV7-9 . . TGTGCCAGCAGCTTAAATTCGGCTAGCACGGGGACCCAGTACTTC CASSLNSASTGTQYF
TRBJ1-5 TRBV27 few . TGTGCCAGCAGTTTCTCAGGACAACAGCCCCAGCATTTT CASSFSGQQPQHF
TRBJ1-2 TRBV5-1 . . TGCGCCAGCAGCCTAGGACAGCACTATGGCTACACCTTC CASSLGQHYGYTF
TRBJ1-3 TRBV5-4 . TRBD1 TGTGCCAGTCTGGACAGGGACTCTGGAAACACCATATATTTT CASLDRDSGNTIYF
TRBJ1-6 TRBV6-6 . TRBD1 TGTGCCAGCAGTTACCCGGGACAGGGGGATTCACCCCTCCACTTT CASSYPGQGDSPLHF
TRBJ2-5 TRBV11-2 . TRBD2 TGTGCCAGCAGCCCCGGGACTAGCGGGCCTGAAGAGACCCAGTACTTC CASSPGTSGPEETQYF
TRBJ1-1 TRBV27 . . TGTGCCAGCAGTTTGAATCCAGGATCAAACACTGAAGCTTTCTTT CASSLNPGSNTEAFF
TRBJ1-1 TRBV19 once TRBD1 TGTGCCAGTAGTATTCCTGGGACAGGGAATCCTGAAGCTTTCTTT CASSIPGTGNPEAFF
TRBJ1-1 TRBV3-1/TRBV3-2 . . TGTGCCAGCAGCCCAATCCTCGCTGGGCCTCTGATTGAAGCTTTCTTT CASSPILAGPLIEAFF
TRBJ2-7 TRBV7-2 . TRBD2 TGTGCCAGCAGCTTCCCTGAGACTAGCGGGGGGAGGTACGAGCAGTACTTC CASSFPETSGGRYEQYF
TRBJ1-1 TRBV6-5 . TRBD1 TGTGCCAGCAGACACGACAGGGCCTTGAACACTGAAGCTTTCTTT CASRHDRALNTEAFF
TRBJ2-7 TRBV7-8 . . TGTGCCAGCAGCTTAGTGGACAGCTACGAGCAGTACTTC CASSLVDSYEQYF
TRBJ2-7 TRBV12-3/TRBV12-4 few . TGTGCCAGCAGTTACGACAGCTACGAGCAGTACTTC CASSYDSYEQYF
TRBJ1-2 TRBV6-6 . . TGTGCCAGCAGTCCAGGGGATTTAAACTATGGCTACACCTTC CASSPGDLNYGYTF
TRBJ1-3 TRBV28 . TRBD1 TGTGCCAGCAGTTTGACAGGGAATGGAAACACCATATATTTT CASSLTGNGNTIYF